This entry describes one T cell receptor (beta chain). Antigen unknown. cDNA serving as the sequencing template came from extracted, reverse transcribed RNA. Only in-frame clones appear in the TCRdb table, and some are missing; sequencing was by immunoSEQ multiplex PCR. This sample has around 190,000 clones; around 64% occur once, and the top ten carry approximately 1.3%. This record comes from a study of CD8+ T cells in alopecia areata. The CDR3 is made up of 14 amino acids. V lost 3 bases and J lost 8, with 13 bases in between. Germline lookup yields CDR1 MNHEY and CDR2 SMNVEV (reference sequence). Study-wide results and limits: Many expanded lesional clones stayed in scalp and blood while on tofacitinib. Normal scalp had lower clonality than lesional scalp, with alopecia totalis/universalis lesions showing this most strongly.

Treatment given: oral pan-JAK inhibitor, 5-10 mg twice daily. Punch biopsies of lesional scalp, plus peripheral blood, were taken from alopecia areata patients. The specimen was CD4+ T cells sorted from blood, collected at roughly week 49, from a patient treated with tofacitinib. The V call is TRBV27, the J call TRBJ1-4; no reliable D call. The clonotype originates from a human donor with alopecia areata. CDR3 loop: CASSLEGVGEKLFF. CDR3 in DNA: TGTGCCAGCAGTTTGGAGGGCGTGGGGGAAAAACTGTTTTTT.